Each of the 22 T cell receptor beta chains below was sequenced from the same sample in a study of cytomegalovirus exposure and HLA in healthy donors. 60 Vbeta and 13 Jbeta primers were used in PCR. Using immunoSEQ multiplex PCR, the repertoire was profiled, and TCRdb retains in-frame clones only, with some absent. The data contain 150,000 to 200,000 clones, roughly 77% of them seen just once; the ten biggest clones take up about 7.7%. Material for sequencing was PBMCs. The receptors derive from a woman aged 40 to 55 in good health and CMV-seropositive.

In its sample, this clone was seen once. V gene TRBV23-1 combines with J gene TRBJ2-2; D gene unclear. TRBV23-1 is treated as an ORF (open reading frame) with a function not yet certain. The CDR3 length is 15 residues. Between the trimmed V and J ends, which lost 0 bases and 5 bases, there was a span of 10 bases. The CDR3 coding sequence is TGCGCCAGCAGTCAATCTTTGACTTGTACCGGGGAGCTGTTTTTT. Translation gives CASSQSLTCTGELFF.

This clone was counted ten times or more. The rearrangement uses TRBV5-1 and TRBJ1-4; TRBD1 matches at 7 bases. CDR3 size: 14 residues. The trim removed 2 bases at V and 7 bases at J, leaving 5 bases unmatched. Germline V gene data show CDR1 as SGHRS and CDR2 as YFSETQ. CDR3 loop: CASSLRDRGEKLFF. The CDR3 DNA is TGCGCCAGCAGCTTACGGGACAGAGGTGAAAAACTGTTTTTT.

A word on this clone: Its ends do not fully match the called genes, so a read error is possible. CDR3 sequence reads: CASSLSPGLAGHNEQFF. CDR3 bases: TGTGCTAGCAGCTTATCTCCGGGACTAGCGGGGCACAATGAGCAGTTCTTC. The chain couples TRBV7-7 to TRBJ2-1, with 13 bases aligning to TRBD2. CDR3 length: 17 residues. Germline V CDR1 and CDR2: SSHAT, FNYEAQ (reference sequence).

Concerning this clone: One end of the junction does not line up with germline, which may come from a read error. The chain joins TRBV28 to TRBJ1-2, with 10 bases matching TRBD1. The CDR3 length is 15 residues. Germline lookup yields CDR1 MDHEN and CDR2 SYDVKM. This CDR3 is CAGRVSAGQGNGYTF. Here the CDR3 DNA reads TGTGCCGGCAGGGTTTCGGCGGGACAGGGGAATGGCTACACCTTC.

This sequence joins TRBV9 and TRBJ2-6; TRBD2 matches at 8 bases. The V and J ends lost 3 bases and 0 bases, in that order; junction bases with no gene match: 11. The CDR3 covers 19 residues. The germline gives CDR1 SGDLS, CDR2 YYNGEE. CDR3 nucleotide sequence: TGTGCCAGCAGCGGCGGGACTAGACCCACTAGCTCTGGGGCCAACGTCCTGACTTTC. Translated, it gives CASSGGTRPTSSGANVLTF.

This sequence joins TRBV7-9 and TRBJ2-6, with D maybe TRBD2 (5 bases). Germline V lookup: CDR1 SEHNR, CDR2 FQNEAQ (reference sequence). Trimming pared 6 bases from V and 0 bases from J, leaving 12 bases between. The CDR3 length is 16 residues. The CDR3 here is CASSLIRDSGANVLTF. DNA of the CDR3: TGTGCCAGCAGTCTCATCCGGGACTCTGGGGCCAACGTCCTGACTTTC.

The chain couples TRBV2 to TRBJ2-7; 15 bases align to TRBD2. V trimming: 6 bases; J trimming: 6 bases; junction bases outside the gene matches: 9. Germline lookup yields CDR1 SNHLY and CDR2 FYNNEI. CDR3 size: 16 residues. The CDR3 sequence: CASSVLGLAGGGEQYF. The CDR3, as DNA: TGTGCCAGCAGCGTATTGGGACTAGCGGGAGGTGGCGAGCAGTACTTC.

This clone was seen just once. The chain joins TRBV19 to TRBJ2-1, with 15 bases identical to TRBD2. This CDR3 has 14 amino acids. V was clipped by 11 bases and J by 8 bases; unmatched bases: 7. Looked up from germline, CDR1 is LNHDA and CDR2 is SQIVND (reference sequence). CDR3 sequence (DNA): TGTGCCGCCGGGACTAGCGGGAGGCGGGATGAGCAGTTCTTC. As protein: CAAGTSGRRDEQFF.

The gene calls are TRBV15 and TRBJ1-5; D remains unclear. V was trimmed by 1 base and J by 0 bases, leaving 13 bases between them. Per the germline V gene, CDR1 is LNHNV and CDR2 is YYDKDF (reference sequence). The CDR3 is made up of 17 amino acids. This CDR3 reads CATSRVLDNYSNQPQHF. The CDR3 DNA follows: TGTGCCACCAGCAGAGTTCTCGACAATTATAGCAATCAGCCCCAGCATTTT.

This sequence joins TRBV7-9 and TRBJ2-2, with a weak D call TRBD1 (6 bases). The germline CDR1 and CDR2 sequences are SEHNR and FQNEAQ (reference sequence). CDR3 size: 12 residues. The V gene lost 3 bases and the J gene lost 12 bases, with 11 bases spanning the gap. The CDR3 DNA reads as TGTGCCAGCAGCTTCCGGGACAATAAGCTGTTTTTT. Translation gives CASSFRDNKLFF. Full variable domain (rest looked up from reference TRBV7-9 and TRBJ2-2): DTGVSQNPRHKITKRGQNVTFRCDPISEHNRLYWYRQTLGQGPEFLTYFQNEAQLEKSRLLSDRFSAERPKGSFSTLEIQRTEQGDSAMYLCASSFRDNKLFFGEGSRLTVL.

The rearrangement uses TRBV5-5 and TRBJ2-5; 9 bases are shared with TRBD2. CDR1 and CDR2 (germline): SGHKS, YYEKEE (reference sequence). V lost 0 bases to trimming and J lost 11 bases; unmatched junction nucleotides: 8. This CDR3 contains 14 residues. The CDR3 here is CASSLASGMGEQYF. The CDR3 DNA reads TGTGCCAGCAGCTTGGCTAGCGGGATGGGGGAGCAGTACTTC.

The chain combines TRBV5-4 with TRBJ1-2, with D maybe TRBD1 (5 bases). The germline V gene encodes CDR1 SGHNT and CDR2 YYREEE (reference sequence). The CDR3 contains 15 residues. Trimming took off 4 bases at V and 1 base at J, with 14 bases between the two ends. The CDR3 sequence is CASSQSTGGNYGYTF. The CDR3 region has the DNA TGTGCCAGCAGCCAGTCAACGGGGGGTAACTATGGCTACACCTTC.

The V call is TRBV30, the J call TRBJ2-7; TRBD2 is a possible D gene (6 bases). Germline-derived CDR1 and CDR2 are GTSNPN and SVGIG (reference sequence). V lost 3 bases and J 2 bases, leaving 17 bases between the germline ends. The CDR3 is made up of 15 amino acids. CDR3 DNA sequence: TGTGCCTGGAGCCTTACGAGCGGGCCTACCTACGAGCAGTACTTC. Encoded protein: CAWSLTSGPTYEQYF.

The chain recombines TRBV9 with TRBJ2-5; TRBD2 agrees at 11 bases. The CDR3 loop spans 18 amino acids. V lost 0 bases, J lost 1 base, and 8 bases stayed unmatched. CDR1 and CDR2 (germline): SGDLS, YYNGEE. CDR3 sequence: CASSVGASGRPLQETQYF. For the CDR3, the DNA is TGTGCCAGCAGCGTAGGGGCTAGCGGGAGGCCGCTCCAAGAGACCCAGTACTTC. Variable domain in full (rest from reference TRBV9 and TRBJ2-5): DSGVTQTPKHLITATGQRVTLRCSPRSGDLSVYWYQQSLDQGLQFLIQYYNGEERAKGNILERFSAQQFPDLHSELNLSSLELGDSALYFCASSVGASGRPLQETQYFGPGTRLLVL.

The V and J genes are TRBV19 and TRBJ2-5; 7 positions agree with TRBD2. CDR3 length: 15 residues. V shed 5 bases and J 5 bases; nucleotides not matched to a gene: 11. Germline CDR1 reads LNHDA; CDR2 reads SQIVND (reference sequence). The CDR3 loop reads CASSAGRSGGETQYF. The CDR3 DNA follows: TGTGCCAGTAGTGCCGGCCGGTCCGGGGGGGAGACCCAGTACTTC.

The rearrangement joins TRBV28 to TRBJ2-1; D gene unclear. CDR1 is MDHEN and CDR2 is SYDVKM in the germline V gene. V lost 7 bases to trimming and J lost 8 bases, with 9 bases between them. This CDR3 comprises 11 residues. The CDR3 sequence: CASTILDEQFF. The CDR3 DNA follows: TGTGCCAGCACTATTCTGGATGAGCAGTTCTTC.

The V call is TRBV28, the J call TRBJ1-2, with TRBD1 identical over 7 bases. Germline trimming cut 2 bases from V and 7 bases from J; bases unmatched to any gene: 1. Germline V gene sequence: CDR1 MDHEN, CDR2 SYDVKM. This CDR3 is built from 12 residues. The DNA of the CDR3 is TGTGCCAGCAGTTTACCAGGGGGTGGCTACACCTTC. It specifies CASSLPGGGYTF.

The rearrangement joins TRBV6-5 to TRBJ2-7; D possibly corresponds to TRBD1 (5 bases). Germline V lookup: CDR1 MNHEY, CDR2 SVGAGI. Trimming left V 2 bases short and J 2 bases short, with 10 bases between. This CDR3 has 14 amino acids. The DNA for the CDR3 is TGTGCCAGCAGTTACCCCAGGGTGACCTACGAGCAGTACTTC. Protein: CASSYPRVTYEQYF.

The chain recombines TRBV30 with TRBJ1-3; 7 bases match TRBD1. Germline V gene data show CDR1 as GTSNPN and CDR2 as SVGIG (reference sequence). The CDR3 totals 14 residues. V gave up 0 bases and J gave up 5 bases; unmatched junction bases: 4. This chain's CDR3 is CAWSVRGQRNTIYF. DNA of the CDR3: TGTGCCTGGAGTGTACGGGGACAGAGAAACACCATATATTTT.

This clone appeared a single time. The chain uses TRBV4-1 and TRBJ1-4; TRBD1 aligns across 8 bases. With 1 base clipped from V and 4 bases from J, the junction kept 2 bases outside the gene matches. The CDR3 has 15 residues. From germline, CDR1 is MGHRA and CDR2 YSYEKL. CDR3 coding DNA: TGCGCCAGCAGCCAAGCCGGGACAGGTAATGAAAAACTGTTTTTT. Translation gives CASSQAGTGNEKLFF.

The V and J genes are TRBV30 and TRBJ2-7; 7 nucleotides align to TRBD1. With V trimmed by 5 bases and J by 6 bases, 4 bases remained unmatched. From germline, CDR1 is GTSNPN and CDR2 SVGIG (reference sequence). The CDR3 extends over 11 amino acids. The CDR3 reads CAWWTGREQYF. CDR3 nucleotides: TGTGCCTGGTGGACAGGACGCGAGCAGTACTTC.

The chain has TRBV6-5 and TRBJ1-2; TRBD1 matches 7 bases. The junction had 7 bases not matched to a gene; V was cut back by 3 bases and J by 0 bases. This CDR3 has 16 amino acids. The germline CDR1 and CDR2 sequences are MNHEY and SVGAGI. CDR3 region: CASSYDRTGSNYGYTF. The CDR3 DNA reads TGTGCCAGCAGTTATGATCGGACAGGTTCTAACTATGGCTACACCTTC.